This entry lists 27 T cell receptor beta chains sequenced from one sample in a study of blood T cell repertoires in COVID-19. Using immunoSEQ multiplex PCR, the repertoire was profiled, and TCRdb retains in-frame clones only, with some absent. The table lists about 380,000 clones, roughly 87% of them singletons, with under 3% in the top ten. Sample: PBMCs or T cells enriched from blood (not recorded which). The receptors derive from a woman aged 25 to 39 who had recovered from COVID-19.

The chain uses TRBV30 and TRBJ1-1; D perhaps matches TRBD1 (5 bases). Germline V CDR1 and CDR2: GTSNPN, SVGIG (reference sequence). This CDR3 region has 14 residues. Trimming cost V 4 bases and J 5 bases, with 17 bases left between them. The chain's CDR3 is CAWNSGREVTEAFF. The CDR3, as DNA: TGTGCCTGGAACTCGGGCAGGGAGGTTACTGAAGCTTTCTTT.

This chain uses TRBV27 with TRBJ1-3, with 8 bases identical to TRBD1. Germline trimming cut 8 bases from V and 7 bases from J; bases unmatched to any gene: 10. This CDR3 has 14 amino acids. Looked up from germline, CDR1 is MNHEY and CDR2 is SMNVEV (reference sequence). The CDR3: CASVGQGSFNTIYF. Written as DNA, the CDR3 is TGTGCCAGCGTAGGACAGGGATCTTTTAACACCATATATTTT.

With respect to this clone: The sample has other DNA sequences that encode this CDR3 too. The chain is built from TRBV27 and TRBJ2-7, with D maybe TRBD2 (5 bases). The germline gives CDR1 MNHEY, CDR2 SMNVEV (reference sequence). V lost 2 bases and J 4 bases, leaving 9 bases between the germline ends. The CDR3 is 13 residues long. CDR3 nucleotides: TGTGCCAGCAGTTTAGGCGGGCCATACGAGCAGTACTTC. Amino acids: CASSLGGPYEQYF.

The gene calls are TRBV19 and TRBJ2-7, with D perhaps matching TRBD1 (5 bases). Germline V CDR1 and CDR2: LNHDA, SQIVND (reference sequence). The V end was cut by 3 bases, the J end by 5 bases, with 17 bases between. CDR3 length: 15 amino acids. The DNA for the CDR3 is TGTGCCAGTAGTATTAGCAAGGGGCTCTTTGACGAGCAGTACTTC. This translates into CASSISKGLFDEQYF.

The J gene is TRBJ1-5, the V gene TRBV28, with 9 nucleotides matching TRBD1. CDR3 length: 15 amino acids. CDR1 MDHEN and CDR2 SYDVKM come from the germline V gene. The V segment lost 6 bases and the J segment 7 bases; nucleotides outside the gene matches: 10. This CDR3 reads CASRIQGAKRQPQHF. The CDR3 DNA is TGTGCCAGCAGGATACAGGGGGCGAAGAGGCAGCCCCAGCATTTT.

The chain links TRBV9 to TRBJ1-3; D gene uncertain. V lost 0 bases, J lost 0 bases, and 4 bases lay in between. From germline, CDR1 is SGDLS and CDR2 YYNGEE. The CDR3 sequence is 14 residues long. The CDR3 sequence: CASSVDFSGNTIYF. CDR3 bases: TGTGCCAGCAGCGTAGACTTCTCTGGAAACACCATATATTTT.

The rearrangement uses TRBV12-5 and TRBJ1-4; D may be TRBD1 (6 bases). The V end lost 2 bases, the J end lost 6 bases, and 16 bases lay between the germline ends. Looked up from germline, CDR1 is LGHNT and CDR2 is FRNRAP. This CDR3 region has 16 residues. CDR3 nucleotide sequence: TGTGCTAGTGGTTTGACCCTGGGGAGGGGGGATGAAAAACTGTTTTTT. Amino acids: CASGLTLGRGDEKLFF.

The chain recombines TRBV7-2 with TRBJ2-1; TRBD2 matches 8 bases. The germline CDR1 and CDR2 sequences are SGHTA and FQGNSA. The trim removed 1 base at V and 4 bases at J, leaving 3 bases unmatched. CDR3 size: 15 residues. CDR3 sequence (DNA): TGTGCCAGCAGCTTAGTCGGGGGGGTGTACAATGAGCAGTTCTTC. This codes for CASSLVGGVYNEQFF. Looking up the rest from reference TRBV7-2 and TRBJ2-1 gives the full variable domain: GAGVSQSPSNKVTEKGKDVELRCDPISGHTALYWYRQSLGQGLEFLIYFQGNSAPDKSGLPSDRFSAERTGGSVSTLTIQRTQQEDSAVYLCASSLVGGVYNEQFFGPGTRLTVL.

The chain links TRBV30 to TRBJ2-7, with 7 bases aligning to TRBD2. V trimming: 6 bases; J trimming: 0 bases; junction bases outside the gene matches: 2. This CDR3 has 12 amino acids. The germline CDR1 and CDR2 sequences are GTSNPN and SVGIG (reference sequence). This CDR3 is CACRDYSYEQYF. The CDR3 DNA reads as TGTGCCTGCCGGGACTACTCCTACGAGCAGTACTTC. The whole variable domain, remainder taken from reference TRBV30 and TRBJ2-7, is SQTIHQWPATLVQPVGSPLSLECTVEGTSNPNLYWYRQAAGRGLQLLFYSVGIGQISSEVPQNLSASRPQDRQFILSSKKLLLSDSGFYLCACRDYSYEQYFGPGTRLTVT.

J is TRBJ2-3 and V is TRBV28, with 8 bases aligning to TRBD2. The junction had 5 bases not matched to a gene; V was cut back by 5 bases and J by 1 base. Germline V gene sequence: CDR1 MDHEN, CDR2 SYDVKM. The CDR3 is 15 residues long. The CDR3 sequence: CASSLRLARTDTQYF. The CDR3 coding sequence is TGTGCCAGCAGTCTAAGACTAGCGCGCACAGATACGCAGTATTTT.

This chain connects TRBV5-8 to TRBJ1-5, with 9 bases fitting TRBD1. Unmatched junction bases numbered 6, after V lost 6 bases and J lost 5 bases. The CDR3 is 14 amino acids. Per germline, CDR1 SGHTS and CDR2 YDEGEE. The CDR3 region is CASMRDRAYQPQHF. The CDR3 nucleotides are TGTGCCAGCATGCGGGACAGGGCTTATCAGCCCCAGCATTTT.

This sequence joins TRBV11-2 and TRBJ2-2, with TRBD2 identical over 11 bases. Germline values: CDR1 SGHAT, CDR2 FQNNGV. This CDR3 has 16 residues. The junction had 4 bases not matched to a gene; V was cut back by 5 bases and J by 2 bases. This chain's CDR3 is CASSILAGANTGELFF. In nucleotides, the CDR3 is TGTGCCAGCAGCATACTAGCGGGGGCAAACACCGGGGAGCTGTTTTTT. The full variable domain, rest sourced from reference TRBV11-2 and TRBJ2-2, is EAGVAQSPRYKIIEKRQSVAFWCNPISGHATLYWYQQILGQGPKLLIQFQNNGVVDDSQLPKDRFSAERLKGVDSTLKIQPAKLEDSAVYLCASSILAGANTGELFFGEGSRLTVL.

The V gene is TRBV28, the J gene TRBJ1-1; D ambiguous. The CDR3 is made up of 14 amino acids. The V gene lost 4 bases and the J gene lost 1 base, with 10 bases spanning the gap. CDR1 MDHEN and CDR2 SYDVKM come from the germline V gene. CDR3 coding DNA: TGTGCCAGCAGTTCTGGTGGCCGGAACACTGAAGCTTTCTTT. It translates to CASSSGGRNTEAFF.

The rearrangement joins TRBV7-9 to TRBJ2-2; the match to TRBD1 covers 8 bases. This CDR3 spans 15 amino acids. Trimming took 4 bases from V and 4 from J; bases not matched to a gene: 5. From germline, CDR1 is SEHNR and CDR2 FQNEAQ (reference sequence). CDR3 DNA sequence: TGTGCCAGCAGCTCCAGGGGGCGCCTCACCGGGGAGCTGTTTTTT. This gives the protein CASSSRGRLTGELFF. Full variable domain (outside the CDR3, taken from reference TRBV7-9 and TRBJ2-2): DTGVSQNPRHKITKRGQNVTFRCDPISEHNRLYWYRQTLGQGPEFLTYFQNEAQLEKSRLLSDRFSAERPKGSFSTLEIQRTEQGDSAMYLCASSSRGRLTGELFFGEGSRLTVL.

The chain is built from TRBV9 and TRBJ2-1; D is unresolved. From germline, CDR1 is SGDLS and CDR2 YYNGEE. The V end was cut by 1 base, the J end by 8 bases, with 16 bases between. The CDR3 totals 15 residues. CDR3 amino acids: CASSVSNPSVHEQFF. CDR3 nucleotide sequence: TGTGCCAGCAGCGTAAGCAATCCCTCGGTCCATGAGCAGTTCTTC.

The chain employs TRBV5-5 and TRBJ2-5; the match to TRBD2 covers 10 bases. Trimming removed 4 bases from V and 1 base from J; junction bases left unmatched: 7. Germline CDR1 and CDR2: SGHKS and YYEKEE (reference sequence). The length of the CDR3 is 16 residues. For the CDR3, the DNA is TGTGCCAGCAGCGGGGTTACTAGCGGGGTCCAAGAGACCCAGTACTTC. Protein product: CASSGVTSGVQETQYF.

V gene TRBV5-1 combines with J gene TRBJ2-1; 9 nucleotides match TRBD1. The trim removed 4 bases at V and 6 bases at J, leaving 8 bases unmatched. Germline assignment: CDR1 SGHRS and CDR2 YFSETQ. This CDR3 is built from 15 residues. CDR3 nucleotide sequence: TGCGCCAGCAGCATACGACAGGGGGTGGTCAATGAGCAGTTCTTC. Amino acid sequence: CASSIRQGVVNEQFF.

The V and J genes are TRBV2 and TRBJ2-1, with 7 bases matching TRBD1. J was trimmed by 5 bases and V by 8 bases; bases with no gene match: 6. CDR3 length: 13 amino acids. Germline-derived CDR1 and CDR2 are SNHLY and FYNNEI. CDR3 sequence reads: CASHIGQDNEQFF. In DNA, the CDR3 is TGTGCCAGCCATATCGGACAGGACAATGAGCAGTTCTTC.

The chain joins TRBV9 to TRBJ2-7, with D uncertain. This CDR3 comprises 16 residues. CDR1 SGDLS and CDR2 YYNGEE come from the germline V gene. V lost 0 bases and J 3 bases, leaving 16 bases between the germline ends. Here the CDR3 DNA reads TGTGCCAGCAGCGTAGGATTTGGTACCGGTGGCTACGAGCAGTACTTC. Translation gives CASSVGFGTGGYEQYF.

About this clone itself: The same CDR3 also results from other DNA sequences found in this sample. The CDR3 sequence is CASSIGQGNTEAFF. Here the CDR3 DNA reads TGTGCCAGTAGTATAGGACAAGGGAACACTGAAGCTTTCTTT. This sequence joins TRBV19 and TRBJ1-1, with D uncertain. The CDR3 runs to 14 residues. CDR1 is LNHDA, CDR2 SQIVND, per germline (reference sequence). The germline V and J ends were trimmed by 1 base and 1 base, with 7 bases remaining between them.

The chain combines TRBV27 with TRBJ1-1, with D unresolved. The CDR3 runs to 12 residues. Trimming pared 8 bases from V and 4 bases from J, leaving 11 bases between. The germline CDR1 and CDR2 sequences are MNHEY and SMNVEV (reference sequence). CDR3 sequence (DNA): TGTGCCAGCGGAGGGTTGGGCACTGAAGCTTTCTTT. It yields the protein CASGGLGTEAFF.

The chain uses TRBV24-1 and TRBJ1-4, with 10 bases fitting TRBD1. The V and J ends lost 3 bases and 6 bases, in that order; junction bases with no gene match: 3. Germline values: CDR1 KGHDR, CDR2 SFDVKD. The CDR3 loop spans 15 amino acids. CDR3 amino acids: CATSDAGTGDEKLFF. The CDR3 bases are TGTGCCACCAGTGATGCCGGGACAGGGGATGAAAAACTGTTTTTT.

V usage is TRBV27 and J usage is TRBJ2-7; TRBD1 is a possible D gene (5 bases). This CDR3 spans 13 amino acids. Trimming removed 5 bases at V and 5 bases at J, with 13 bases between. CDR1 MNHEY and CDR2 SMNVEV come from the germline V gene (reference sequence). This CDR3 is CASSVGEVNEQYF. DNA of the CDR3: TGTGCCAGCAGTGTAGGGGAAGTGAACGAGCAGTACTTC.

On this clone itself: One junction end disagrees with the germline gene, perhaps due to a read error. J is TRBJ2-7 and V is TRBV15, with D perhaps matching TRBD1 (6 bases). CDR1 and CDR2 (germline): LNHNV, YYDKDF (reference sequence). The CDR3 sequence is 13 residues long. The CDR3 nucleotides are TGTGCCACCAGCGGAGAACAGGGTAGCGAGCAGTACTTC. Its protein is CATSGEQGSEQYF. Complete variable domain (other parts from reference TRBV15 and TRBJ2-7): DAMVIQNPRYQVTQFGKPVTLSCSQTLNHNVMYWYQQKSSQAPKLLFHYYDKDFNNEADTPDNFQSRRPNTSFCFLDIRSPGLGDTAMYLCATSGEQGSEQYFGPGTRLTVT.

As DNA, the CDR3 is TGTGCCAGCAGTGTACAGGGTTCTCCTAATGAAAAACTGTTTTTT. Translating it yields CASSVQGSPNEKLFF. This chain uses TRBV28 with TRBJ1-4, with D possibly being TRBD1 (6 bases). The germline gives CDR1 MDHEN, CDR2 SYDVKM. This CDR3 region has 15 residues. V lost 5 bases, J lost 3 bases, and 13 bases lay in between.

In this sample, this clone turned up once. The chain uses TRBV19 and TRBJ1-2; D uncertain. This CDR3 has 13 residues. The germline V and J ends were trimmed by 5 bases and 8 bases, with 15 bases remaining between them. The germline gives CDR1 LNHDA, CDR2 SQIVND (reference sequence). CDR3 in DNA: TGTGCCAGTAGTCTTTCCGACTCTAGGGGCTACACCTTC. Protein product: CASSLSDSRGYTF.

This clone was found once. Here the CDR3 reads CASSYSYRGRINEQFF. The CDR3 DNA is TGTGCCAGCAGTTACTCCTACAGGGGGCGCATCAATGAGCAGTTCTTC. The chain links TRBV6-2 or TRBV6-3 to TRBJ2-1; TRBD1 agrees at 9 bases. Looked up from germline, CDR1 is MNHEY and CDR2 is SVGEGT. CDR3 length: 16 amino acids. Trimming removed 0 bases from V and 6 bases from J; junction bases left unmatched: 6.